The entry below describes one TCR beta chain. Antigen unknown. This table comes from immunoSEQ multiplex PCR, and its TCRdb copy is limited to in-frame clones, with some not included. The sample carries about 98,000 clones, around 86% recorded once. This CDR3 has 19 residues. V dropped 0 bases and J dropped 0 bases, with 19 bases sitting between them. Germline V gene sequence: CDR1 LGHNA, CDR2 YSLEER. The data derive from a study of graft-versus-host responses after intestinal transplantation. Study-level information: Induction using anti-thymocyte globulin, followed by tacrolimus and steroids for approximately 3 years, was given to all recipients. Overall study findings and caveats: Early post-transplant HvG declines were associated with peak circulating GvH clone levels.

The V call is TRBV4-3, the J call TRBJ2-3; D uncertain. The specimen was PBMCs, collected 255 days after intestinal transplant. This clonotype originated in a human patient who received an intestinal transplant, so some T cells may come from the graft donor. CDR3 loop: CASSQEVVANGKSTDTQYF. The DNA of the CDR3 is TGCGCCAGCAGCCAAGAGGTCGTTGCGAACGGCAAGAGCACAGATACGCAGTATTTT.